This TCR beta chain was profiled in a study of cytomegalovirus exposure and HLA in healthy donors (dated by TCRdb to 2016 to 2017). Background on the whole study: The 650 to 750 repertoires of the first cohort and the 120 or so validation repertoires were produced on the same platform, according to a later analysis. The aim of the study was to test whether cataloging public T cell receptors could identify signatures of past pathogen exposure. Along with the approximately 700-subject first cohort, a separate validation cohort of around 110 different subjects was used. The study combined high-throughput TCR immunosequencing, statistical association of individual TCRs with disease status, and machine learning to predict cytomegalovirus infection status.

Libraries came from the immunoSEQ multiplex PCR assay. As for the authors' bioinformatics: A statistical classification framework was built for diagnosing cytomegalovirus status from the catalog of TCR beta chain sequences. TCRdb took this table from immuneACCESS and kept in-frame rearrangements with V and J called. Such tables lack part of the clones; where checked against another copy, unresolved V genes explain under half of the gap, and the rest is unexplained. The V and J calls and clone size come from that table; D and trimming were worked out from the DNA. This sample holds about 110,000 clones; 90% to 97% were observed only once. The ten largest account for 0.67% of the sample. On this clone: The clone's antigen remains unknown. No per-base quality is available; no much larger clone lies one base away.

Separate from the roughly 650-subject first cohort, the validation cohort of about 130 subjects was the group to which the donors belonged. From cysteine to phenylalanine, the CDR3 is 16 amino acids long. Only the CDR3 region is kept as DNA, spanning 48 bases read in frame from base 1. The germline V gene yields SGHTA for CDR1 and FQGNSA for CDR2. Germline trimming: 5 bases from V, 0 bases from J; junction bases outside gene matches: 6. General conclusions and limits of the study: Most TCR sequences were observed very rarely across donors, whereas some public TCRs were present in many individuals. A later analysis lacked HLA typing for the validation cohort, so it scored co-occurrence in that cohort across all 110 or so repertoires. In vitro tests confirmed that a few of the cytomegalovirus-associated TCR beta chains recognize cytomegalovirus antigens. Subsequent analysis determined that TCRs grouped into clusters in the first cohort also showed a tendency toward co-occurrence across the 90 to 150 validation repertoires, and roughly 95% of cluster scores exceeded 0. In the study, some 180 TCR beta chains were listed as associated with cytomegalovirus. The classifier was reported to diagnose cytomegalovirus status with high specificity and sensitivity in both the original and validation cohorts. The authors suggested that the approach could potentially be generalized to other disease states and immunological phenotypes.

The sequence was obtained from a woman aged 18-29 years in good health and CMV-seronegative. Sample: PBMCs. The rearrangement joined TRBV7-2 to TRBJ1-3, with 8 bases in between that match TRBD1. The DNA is TGTGCCAGCAGCCCGGGGGACAGGATCTCTGGAAACACCATATATTTT. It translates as CASSPGDRISGNTIYF.